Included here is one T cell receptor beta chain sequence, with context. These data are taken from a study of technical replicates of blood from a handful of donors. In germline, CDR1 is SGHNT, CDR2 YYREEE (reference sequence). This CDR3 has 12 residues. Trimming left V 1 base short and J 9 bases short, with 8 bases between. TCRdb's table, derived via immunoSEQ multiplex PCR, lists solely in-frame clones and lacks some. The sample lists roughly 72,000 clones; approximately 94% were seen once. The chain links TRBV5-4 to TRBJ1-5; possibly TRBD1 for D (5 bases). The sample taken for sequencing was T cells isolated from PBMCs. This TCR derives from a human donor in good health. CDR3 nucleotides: TGTGCCAGCAGCTTGTATAGGGGGCCCCAGCATTTT. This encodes CASSLYRGPQHF.